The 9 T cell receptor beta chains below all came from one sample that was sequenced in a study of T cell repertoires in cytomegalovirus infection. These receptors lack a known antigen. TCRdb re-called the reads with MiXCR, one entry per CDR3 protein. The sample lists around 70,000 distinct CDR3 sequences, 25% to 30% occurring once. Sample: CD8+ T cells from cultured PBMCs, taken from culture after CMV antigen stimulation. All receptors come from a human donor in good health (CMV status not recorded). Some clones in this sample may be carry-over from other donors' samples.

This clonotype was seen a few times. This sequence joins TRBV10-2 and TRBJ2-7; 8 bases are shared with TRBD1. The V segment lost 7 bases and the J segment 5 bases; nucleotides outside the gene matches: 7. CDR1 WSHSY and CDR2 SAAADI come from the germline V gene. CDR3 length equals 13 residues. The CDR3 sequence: CASTGQGQNEQYF. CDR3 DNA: TGCGCCAGCACTGGACAGGGCCAGAACGAGCAGTACTTC.

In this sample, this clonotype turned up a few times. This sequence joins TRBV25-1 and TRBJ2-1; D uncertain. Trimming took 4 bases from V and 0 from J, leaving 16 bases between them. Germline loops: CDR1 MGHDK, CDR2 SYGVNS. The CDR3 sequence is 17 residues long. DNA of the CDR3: TGTGCCAGCAGTGTCACTTGGAGCATTAGCTCCTACAATGAGCAGTTCTTC. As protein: CASSVTWSISSYNEQFF.

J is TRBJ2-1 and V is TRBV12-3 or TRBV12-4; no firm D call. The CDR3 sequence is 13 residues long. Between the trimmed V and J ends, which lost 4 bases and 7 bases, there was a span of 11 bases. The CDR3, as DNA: TGTGCCAGCAGTTCCCCGCATGGAAATGAGCAGTTCTTC. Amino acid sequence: CASSSPHGNEQFF.

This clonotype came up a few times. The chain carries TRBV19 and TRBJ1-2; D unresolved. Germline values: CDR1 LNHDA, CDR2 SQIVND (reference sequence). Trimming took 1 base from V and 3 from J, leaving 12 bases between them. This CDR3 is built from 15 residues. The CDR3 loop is CASSIGSGDDYGYTF. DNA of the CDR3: TGTGCCAGTAGTATAGGTTCGGGAGACGACTATGGCTACACCTTC. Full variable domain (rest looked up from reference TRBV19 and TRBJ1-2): DGGITQSPKYLFRKEGQNVTLSCEQNLNHDAMYWYRQDPGQGLRLIYYSQIVNDFQKGDIAEGYSVSREKKESFPLTVTSAQKNPTAFYLCASSIGSGDDYGYTFGSGTRLTVV.

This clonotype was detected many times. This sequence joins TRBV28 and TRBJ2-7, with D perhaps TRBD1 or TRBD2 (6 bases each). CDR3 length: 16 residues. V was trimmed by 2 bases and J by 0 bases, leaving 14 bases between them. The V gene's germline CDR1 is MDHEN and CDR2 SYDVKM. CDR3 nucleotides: TGTGCCAGCAGTTTACGCCGGGGGCCTAGCTCCTACGAGCAGTACTTC. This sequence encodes CASSLRRGPSSYEQYF.

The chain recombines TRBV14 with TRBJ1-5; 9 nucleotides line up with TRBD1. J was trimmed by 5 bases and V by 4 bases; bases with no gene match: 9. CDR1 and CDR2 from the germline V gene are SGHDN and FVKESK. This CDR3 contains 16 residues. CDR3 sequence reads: CASSPGQGRVHQPQHF. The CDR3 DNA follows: TGTGCCAGCAGCCCGGGACAGGGACGAGTGCATCAGCCCCAGCATTTT.

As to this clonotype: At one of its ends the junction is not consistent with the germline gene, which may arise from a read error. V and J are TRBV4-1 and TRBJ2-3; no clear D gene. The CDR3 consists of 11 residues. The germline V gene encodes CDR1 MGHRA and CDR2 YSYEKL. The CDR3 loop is CASTSSATQYF. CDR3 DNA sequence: TGTGCCAGCACCTCGTCAGCTACGCAGTATTTT.

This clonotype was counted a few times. The CDR3 protein is CASSPGTSGKAKNIQYF. DNA of the CDR3: TGTGCCAGCAGCCCGGGGACTAGCGGGAAAGCCAAAAACATTCAGTACTTC. This rearrangement joins TRBV6-2 or TRBV6-3 to TRBJ2-4, with TRBD2 matching 13 bases. Germline V CDR1 and CDR2: MNHEY, SVGEGT. This CDR3 is built from 17 residues. With 6 bases clipped from V and 0 bases from J, the junction kept 5 bases outside the gene matches.

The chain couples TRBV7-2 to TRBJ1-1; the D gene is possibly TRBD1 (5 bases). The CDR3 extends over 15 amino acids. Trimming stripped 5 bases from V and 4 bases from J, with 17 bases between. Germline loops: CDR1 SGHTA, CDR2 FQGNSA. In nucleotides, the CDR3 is TGTGCCAGCAGCCTCAGGTGGGGCCGTGGCACTGAAGCTTTCTTT. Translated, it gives CASSLRWGRGTEAFF. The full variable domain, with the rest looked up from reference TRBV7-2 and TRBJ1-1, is GAGVSQSPSNKVTEKGKDVELRCDPISGHTALYWYRQSLGQGLEFLIYFQGNSAPDKSGLPSDRFSAERTGGSVSTLTIQRTQQEDSAVYLCASSLRWGRGTEAFFGQGTRLTVV.